This TCR beta chain was observed in a study of regulatory T cells in long-lasting Graves disease. Regarding this clonotype: What it binds is unknown.

V was clipped by 4 bases and J by 8 bases; unmatched bases: 5. There are 14 residues in the CDR3. Germline values: CDR1 SGHRS, CDR2 YFSETQ. Indicated time point: newly diagnosed GD, antithyroid drugs for less than 3 months. Extracted RNA from PBMCs served as the source of the TCR library. CDR3-region Arm-PCR and iRepertoire HTBI primers produced the TCR beta libraries. MiXCR, run by TCRdb on the multiplex PCR reads, gives a single entry per CDR3 protein. This table holds under 700,000 distinct CDR3 sequences, approximately 16% found once. Study-level findings and limits: Accuracy could have been hurt by small sample size. Favored gene segments in persistent disease were TRBV28, TRBJ1-2 and TRBJ2-5.

The data were also submitted as part of a second study, on T cells in Graves' hyperthyroidism and ophthalmopathy.

The specimen was peripheral blood mononuclear cells (PBMCs), collected at new diagnosis, from a patient treated with antithyroid drugs. This receptor was taken from a woman aged 35-60 years with Graves disease. V usage is TRBV5-1 and J usage is TRBJ2-4, with 11 bases that match TRBD1. The CDR3: CASSPDRGQDIQYF. For the CDR3, the DNA is TGCGCCAGCAGCCCGGACAGGGGGCAGGACATTCAGTACTTC. The whole variable domain, remainder taken from reference TRBV5-1 and TRBJ2-4, is KAGVTQTPRYLIKTRGQQVTLSCSPISGHRSVSWYQQTPGQGLQFLFEYFSETQRNKGNFPGRFSGRQFSNSRSEMNVSTLELGDSALYLCASSPDRGQDIQYFGAGTRLSVL.